Below, 3 T cell receptor beta chains from the same sample are listed, as sequenced in a study of control samples from healthy donors and cancer patients. Method: immunoSEQ multiplex PCR; TCRdb's copy keeps in-frame clones and lacks some. The sample holds 120,000 or so clones, approximately 94% seen once. The specimen sequenced was PBMCs. Source of these receptors: a middle-aged man with head and neck cancer.

The genes are TRBV30 and TRBJ1-5; D not resolved. V was trimmed by 0 bases and J by 1 base, leaving 4 bases between them. Germline V CDR1 and CDR2: GTSNPN, SVGIG (reference sequence). This CDR3 contains 13 residues. CDR3 DNA: TGTGCCTGGAGTGTACAGAGCAATCAGCCCCAGCATTTT. This sequence encodes CAWSVQSNQPQHF.

This clone showed up just once. The chain is built from TRBV3-1 (or the pseudogene TRBV3-2) and TRBJ2-5; D possibly corresponds to TRBD1 (6 bases). The CDR3 sequence is 14 residues long. The V end lost 4 bases, the J end lost 3 bases, and 12 bases lay between the germline ends. CDR1 and CDR2 from the germline V gene are LGHDT and YNNKEL (reference sequence). The DNA of the CDR3 is TGTGCCAGCAGCCCCGTTTGGACAGAAGAGACCCAGTACTTC. It codes for CASSPVWTEETQYF.

CDR3 sequence reads: CAWSTGWGNQPQHF. Here the CDR3 DNA reads TGTGCCTGGAGTACAGGTTGGGGCAATCAGCCCCAGCATTTT. The chain couples TRBV30 to TRBJ1-5; maybe TRBD1 (5 bases). CDR3 length: 14 amino acids. Germline lookup yields CDR1 GTSNPN and CDR2 SVGIG (reference sequence). Trimming removed 2 bases at V and 2 bases at J, with 10 bases between.